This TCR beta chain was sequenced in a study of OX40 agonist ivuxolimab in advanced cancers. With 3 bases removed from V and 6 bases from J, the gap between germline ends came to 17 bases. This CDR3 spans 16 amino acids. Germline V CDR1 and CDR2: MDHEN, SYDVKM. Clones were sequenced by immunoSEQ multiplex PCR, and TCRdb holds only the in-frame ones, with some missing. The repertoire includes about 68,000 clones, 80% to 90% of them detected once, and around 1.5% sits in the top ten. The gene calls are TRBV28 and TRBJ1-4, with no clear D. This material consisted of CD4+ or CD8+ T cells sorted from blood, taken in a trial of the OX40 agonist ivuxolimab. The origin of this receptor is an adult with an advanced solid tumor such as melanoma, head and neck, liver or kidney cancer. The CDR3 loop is CASSFTYPFRDEKLFF. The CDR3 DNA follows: TGTGCCAGCAGTTTCACTTACCCGTTTCGAGATGAAAAACTGTTTTTT. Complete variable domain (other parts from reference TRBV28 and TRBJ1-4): DVKVTQSSRYLVKRTGEKVFLECVQDMDHENMFWYRQDPGLGLRLIYFSYDVKMKEKGDIPEGYSVSREKKERFSLILESASTNQTSMYLCASSFTYPFRDEKLFFGSGTQLSVL.